A selection of T cell receptor beta chains follows, all from one sample in a study of shared clonotypes between healthy human individuals. Clones were sequenced by immunoSEQ multiplex PCR, and TCRdb holds only the in-frame ones, with some missing. The table records roughly 1.4 million clones, around 98.5% of them present only once. Sequenced input: naive CD4+ T cells sorted from blood. These receptor sequences come from a man between 25 and 39 years old in good health. The CDR3 runs from the conserved cysteine through the conserved F or W. The order of the fields is D gene, J gene, clone size, V gene, CDR3 DNA, CDR3 protein. D genes are given only for firm matches. Clone sizes are given selectively: once, few, many, or a class where the clone is expanded.

>.|TRBJ2-5|.|TRBV9
TGTGCCAGCAGCCTTAGGGCGGCAAATCAAGAGACCCAGTACTTC
CASSLRAANQETQYF
>.|TRBJ2-7|.|TRBV15
TGTGCCACCAGCAGAGAAGTCGGGAGCTACGAGCAGTACTTC
CATSREVGSYEQYF
>.|TRBJ2-1|.|TRBV6-1
TGTGCCAGCAAACCTGGGGCTAGTAGGGTTGGTGAGCAGTTCTTC
CASKPGASRVGEQFF
>.|TRBJ2-3|.|TRBV19
TGTGCCAGTAGTATCGGGGTGGGGAGCACAGATACGCAGTATTTT
CASSIGVGSTDTQYF
>TRBD1|TRBJ1-3|.|TRBV28
TGTGCCAGCAGGTCCACGTCCGGGACAGCTCTCGGAAACACCATATATTTT
CASRSTSGTALGNTIYF
>.|TRBJ1-5|.|TRBV28
TGTGCCAGCTCCGGGCCCGTTCCAAATCAGCCCCAGCATTTT
CASSGPVPNQPQHF
>TRBD1|TRBJ2-7|.|TRBV5-6
TGTGCCAGCAGCTTCAACAGGGGGCGCTTACCCTACGAGCAGTACTTC
CASSFNRGRLPYEQYF
>TRBD1|TRBJ2-2|.|TRBV5-1
TGCGCCAGCAGCCCGCCAGGGGGTCGGGGCACCGGGGAGCTGTTTTTT
CASSPPGGRGTGELFF
>.|TRBJ1-5|.|TRBV28
TGTGCCAGCAGTTTTCTTGCTCAGCCCCAGCATTTT
CASSFLAQPQHF
>.|TRBJ1-2|.|TRBV14
TGTGCCAGCAGCCTTAAGGGGGGCTATGGCTACACCTTC
CASSLKGGYGYTF
>TRBD1|TRBJ2-7|once|TRBV9
TGTGCCAGCAGCGTAGGTCTACAGGGGGACCCCTACGAGCAGTACTTC
CASSVGLQGDPYEQYF
>.|TRBJ2-3|.|TRBV10-2
TGCGCCAGCAGTGGGCAGGGCACAGATACGCAGTATTTT
CASSGQGTDTQYF
>.|TRBJ2-1|.|TRBV19
TGTGCCAGTAGTATAGATTCGTTAGCGAGCTCCTACAATGAGCAGTTCTTC
CASSIDSLASSYNEQFF
>TRBD1|TRBJ2-1|.|TRBV7-3
TGTGCCAGCAGCCCAACGACAGGGGCCTACAATGAGCAGTTCTTC
CASSPTTGAYNEQFF
>TRBD2|TRBJ2-1|.|TRBV4-3
TGCGCCAGCAGCCAAGAGCGGGGCGGGAGGGAGCAGTTCTTC
CASSQERGGREQFF
>.|TRBJ1-1|.|TRBV2
TGTGCCAGCGGGCAATACCAGAACACTGAAGCTTTCTTT
CASGQYQNTEAFF
>.|TRBJ1-2|.|TRBV5-1
TGCGCCAGCAGCTTGAACAGGGATGGCTACACCTTC
CASSLNRDGYTF
>.|TRBJ1-1|.|TRBV7-2
TGTGCCAGCAGCTTTGAGAGAGCTTTCTTT
CASSFERAFF
>TRBD1|TRBJ2-7|.|TRBV9
TGTGCCAGCAGCTACCGGGACAGTGCAGCTCCCTACGAGCAGTACTTC
CASSYRDSAAPYEQYF
>TRBD2|TRBJ2-1|.|TRBV2
TGTGCCAGCAGTGAAGCGAAGGGACTAGCGGGAGCTAATGAGCAGTTCTTC
CASSEAKGLAGANEQFF
>.|TRBJ2-7|.|TRBV5-1
TGCGCCAGCAGCTTTGGCCCAGACGACTACGAGCAGTACTTC
CASSFGPDDYEQYF
>TRBD1|TRBJ2-7|.|TRBV6-1
TGTGCCAGCAGTCGTCGACAGGGAAGGGACGAGCAGTACTTC
CASSRRQGRDEQYF
>TRBD1|TRBJ2-5|.|TRBV5-1
TGCGCCAGCAGCACGGGACAGGGGGGGACCCAGTACTTC
CASSTGQGGTQYF
>.|TRBJ2-1|.|TRBV9
TGTGCCAGCAGCGTAGCTGAGCAGGTCTTCAATGAGCAGTTCTTC
CASSVAEQVFNEQFF
>TRBD2|TRBJ2-5|.|TRBV15
TGTGCCACCAGCAGAGCCGGGACGGTAAGCGGGGAACAAGAGACCCAGTACTTC
CATSRAGTVSGEQETQYF
>TRBD1|TRBJ2-7|.|TRBV18
TGTGCCAGTACGGACAGGGGAAGGGACGAGCAGTACTTC
CASTDRGRDEQYF